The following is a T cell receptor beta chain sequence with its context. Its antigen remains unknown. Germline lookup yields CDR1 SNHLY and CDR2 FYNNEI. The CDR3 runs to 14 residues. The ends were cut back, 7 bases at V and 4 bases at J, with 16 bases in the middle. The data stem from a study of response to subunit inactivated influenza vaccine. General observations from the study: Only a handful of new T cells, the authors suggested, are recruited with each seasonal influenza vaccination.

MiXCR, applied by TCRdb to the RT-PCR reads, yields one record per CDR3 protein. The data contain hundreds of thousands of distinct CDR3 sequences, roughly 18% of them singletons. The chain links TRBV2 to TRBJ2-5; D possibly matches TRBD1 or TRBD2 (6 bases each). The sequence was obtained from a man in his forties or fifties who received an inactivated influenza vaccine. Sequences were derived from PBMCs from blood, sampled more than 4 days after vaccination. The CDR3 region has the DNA TGTGCCAGCACTTTGATCGGGGGCGGAGAGACCCAGTACTTC. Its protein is CASTLIGGGETQYF.